This T cell receptor (beta chain) comes out of a study of identical twins. Findings of the study overall: Models underestimated how often monozygotic twins shared out-of-frame TCR alpha. Reduced insertions were recorded for abundant cord blood beta clonotypes, with no such pattern in memory repertoires. Twin pairs had excess sharing that was weaker in beta out-of-frame sequences.

Template switching, a step in the protocol, added a universal primer site, and cDNA carried unique molecular identifiers. TCRdb called the 5' RACE reads again in MiXCR, with one record for every CDR3 protein. The sample lists 350,000 to 450,000 distinct CDR3 sequences, about 18% occurring once. The CDR3 covers 15 residues. This clonotype was seen just once. Its antigen remains unknown. The chain recombines TRBV21-1 with TRBJ2-1; the table's D gene call, TRBD1, was not cross checked with the DNA. TRBV21-1 represents a pseudogene. This clonotype originated in a man aged 50 or older in good health. Sequencing input: naive T cells sorted from blood. CDR3 region: CASSNDRGAYNEQFF. For the CDR3, the DNA is TGTGCCAGCAGTAATGACAGGGGGGCCTACAATGAGCAGTTCTTC.